This note documents a single T cell receptor (beta chain) sequence. These data come from a study of blood T cell repertoires in COVID-19. Overall study context: The origin of the acute and convalescent COVID-19 samples was the United States, Italy and Spain.

The germline CDR1 and CDR2 sequences are SGHRS and YFSETQ. With 3 bases removed from V and 2 bases from J, the gap between germline ends came to 12 bases. The CDR3 loop spans 15 amino acids. Under the authors' procedure: How many nucleated cells were present was estimated from reference gene primer amplification. Data came from immunoSEQ multiplex PCR; TCRdb stores just in-frame clones and leaves some out. That table is the source of V, J and clone size, and D and trimming were worked out from the DNA. Seen here are fewer than 200,000 clones, 88% observed once, and the top ten hold 9% to 10%. The chain links TRBV5-1 to TRBJ1-3; D may be TRBD1 (5 bases). The TCR was taken from a woman aged 18-29 years who had recovered from COVID-19. Sequenced input: PBMCs or T cells enriched from blood (not recorded which). CDR3 loop: CASSSVGAAGNTIYF. DNA of the CDR3: TGCGCCAGCAGCTCGGTAGGGGCCGCTGGAAACACCATATATTTT. Filled out from reference TRBV5-1 and TRBJ1-3, the complete variable domain reads KAGVTQTPRYLIKTRGQQVTLSCSPISGHRSVSWYQQTPGQGLQFLFEYFSETQRNKGNFPGRFSGRQFSNSRSEMNVSTLELGDSALYLCASSSVGAAGNTIYFGEGSWLTVV.